This TCR beta chain emerged from a study of blood T cell repertoires in COVID-19 (dated by TCRdb to 2018 to 2020). Context from the whole study: Samples covering the acute and convalescent phases of COVID-19 were provided by collaborators in the United States, Italy and Spain. The material from the prospective study consisted of cDNA or gDNA derived from T cells, B-cell-depleted T cells, or PBMCs. Subjects who had been exposed to COVID-19, were actively infected with it, or had recovered from it provided the deeply sampled blood TCRbeta repertoires that made up the dataset. The repertoires were made available in a free public database intended to serve as a resource for research on the immune response to SARS-CoV-2. Samples came from the ongoing ImmuneRACE study (first 160 participants) plus 1,254 subjects from 6 global collaborators. Sample metadata almost always included a de-identified subject ID, COVID-19 status, age in years and sex. Where available, HLA class I and class II types were taken from metadata supplied by the sample provider and were not determined by assay-based typing.

What the authors observed across the whole study: The quantity of clinical and demographic metadata differed by source and by participant and was supplied without curation.

In the case of this clone: Its antigen specificity is not known. One base away there is no much larger clone; base qualities are not given.

Each collaborating institution followed its own protocols to collect whole blood in K2EDTA tubes. Collaborator samples were shipped for TCRbeta analysis as frozen whole blood, isolated PBMCs, or DNA extracted from either sample type. Via the germline V gene, CDR1 is SQVTM and CDR2 ANQGSEA. The CDR3 sequence holds 13 residues, the cysteine and phenylalanine included. Only the CDR3 DNA stays, 39 bases, in frame from base 1. V ends up 7 bases short and J 4 bases short, with an unmatched junction base count of 8. TCRbeta CDR3 regions were amplified from genomic DNA using the immunoSEQ Assay, a bias-controlled multiplex PCR. From the authors' description of their analysis: Nucleated cell counts per sample were estimated from amplification of reference gene primers within the assay. Sequence reads were collapsed and filtered to measure the absolute abundance of every unique TCRbeta CDR3 rearrangement. For each sample, productive Simpson clonality was calculated as the square root of Simpson's diversity index across productive rearrangements. In TCRdb, the immuneACCESS table is reduced to in-frame sequences with V and J assigned. These tables do not hold every clone; where another copy was compared, an unresolved V gene accounts for under half, and the others remain unexplained. V and J calls and clone size are those listed in that table; D and trimming were worked out from the DNA. This sample is represented by 90,000 to 130,000 clones; approximately 86% of them were singletons. Around 4.5% of the sample is held by the ten biggest clonotypes.

The rearranged chain carries TRBV29-1 and TRBJ1-2, with 8 middle bases fitting TRBD1. This receptor was obtained from a man aged 35 to 55 with acute or convalescent COVID-19. The sample was peripheral blood. The DNA sequence is as follows: TGCAGCGCAGACAGGGGTGAAGGCTATGGCTACACCTTC. Translated, it reads CSADRGEGYGYTF.